This T cell receptor beta chain was sequenced during a study of T cell responses to AZD1222 COVID-19 vaccine. Study outcomes and limitations: Repertoires were obtained solely post-peak T cell response. Dominant CD4 TCR responses targeted spike regions 160-218 and 743-854.

Points on this clone: Its antigen remains unidentified.

Using immunoSEQ multiplex PCR, the repertoire was profiled, and TCRdb retains in-frame clones only, with some absent. The sample has around 200,000 clones, approximately 92% seen once. V was pared by 6 bases and J by 0 bases, with 16 bases between. This CDR3 contains 15 residues. The germline V gene encodes CDR1 SGHRS and CDR2 YFSETQ. The clonotype was recovered from an adult who received the MenACWY meningococcal vaccine as a control. This chain connects TRBV5-1 to TRBJ2-7; D gene uncertain. The sequences come from peripheral blood, collected 28 days after the second dose of the MenACWY control vaccine. The CDR3 nucleotides read TGCGCCAGCAACTCCGCCCGAGGCAGCTCCTACGAGCAGTACTTC. Residues: CASNSARGSSYEQYF.